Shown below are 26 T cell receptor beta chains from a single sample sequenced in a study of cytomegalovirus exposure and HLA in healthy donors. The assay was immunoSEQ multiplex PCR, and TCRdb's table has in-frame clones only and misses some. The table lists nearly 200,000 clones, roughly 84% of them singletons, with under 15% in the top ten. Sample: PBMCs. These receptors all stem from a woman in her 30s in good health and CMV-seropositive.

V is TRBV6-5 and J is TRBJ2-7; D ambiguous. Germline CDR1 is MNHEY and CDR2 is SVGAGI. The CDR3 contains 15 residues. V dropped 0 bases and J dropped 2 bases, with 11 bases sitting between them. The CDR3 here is CASSYSADNTYEQYF. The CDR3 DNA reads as TGTGCCAGCAGTTACTCGGCGGATAATACCTACGAGCAGTACTTC.

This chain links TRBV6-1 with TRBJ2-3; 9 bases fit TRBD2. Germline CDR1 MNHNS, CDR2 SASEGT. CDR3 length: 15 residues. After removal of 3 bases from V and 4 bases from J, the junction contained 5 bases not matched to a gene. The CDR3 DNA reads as TGTGCCAGCAGTGAGGTGGGACTAGCAGCAGATACGCAGTATTTT. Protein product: CASSEVGLAADTQYF.

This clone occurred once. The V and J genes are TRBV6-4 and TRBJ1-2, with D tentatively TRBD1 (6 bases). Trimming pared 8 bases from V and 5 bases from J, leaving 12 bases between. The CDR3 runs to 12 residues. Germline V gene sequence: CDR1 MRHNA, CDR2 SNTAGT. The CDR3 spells CASPSRGYGYTF. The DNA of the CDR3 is TGTGCCAGCCCAAGTAGGGGGTATGGCTACACCTTC.

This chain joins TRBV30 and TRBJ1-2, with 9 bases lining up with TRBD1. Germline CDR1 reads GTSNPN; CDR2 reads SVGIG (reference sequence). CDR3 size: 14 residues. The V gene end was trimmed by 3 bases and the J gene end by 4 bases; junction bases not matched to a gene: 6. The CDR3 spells CAWSPDRGSYGYTF. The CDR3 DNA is TGTGCCTGGAGCCCGGACAGGGGTTCCTATGGCTACACCTTC. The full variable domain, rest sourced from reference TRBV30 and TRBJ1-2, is SQTIHQWPATLVQPVGSPLSLECTVEGTSNPNLYWYRQAAGRGLQLLFYSVGIGQISSEVPQNLSASRPQDRQFILSSKKLLLSDSGFYLCAWSPDRGSYGYTFGSGTRLTVV.

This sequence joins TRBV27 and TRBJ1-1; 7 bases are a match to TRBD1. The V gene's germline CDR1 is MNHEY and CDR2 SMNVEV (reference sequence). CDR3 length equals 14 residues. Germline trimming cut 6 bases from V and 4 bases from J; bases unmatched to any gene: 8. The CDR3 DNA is TGTGCCAGCAGCCCGACAGGGCTCCGCACTGAAGCTTTCTTT. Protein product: CASSPTGLRTEAFF.

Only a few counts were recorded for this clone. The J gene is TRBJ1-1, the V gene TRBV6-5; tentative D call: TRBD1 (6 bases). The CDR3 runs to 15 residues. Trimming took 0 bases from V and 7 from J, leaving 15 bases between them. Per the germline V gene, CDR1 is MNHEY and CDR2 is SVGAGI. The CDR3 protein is CASSYSGADGFEAFF. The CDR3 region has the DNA TGTGCCAGCAGTTACTCGGGGGCGGACGGATTTGAAGCTTTCTTT.

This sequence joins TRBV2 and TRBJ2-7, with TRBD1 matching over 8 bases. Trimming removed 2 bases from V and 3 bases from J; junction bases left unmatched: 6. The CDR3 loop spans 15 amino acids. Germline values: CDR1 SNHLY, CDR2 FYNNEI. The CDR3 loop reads CASSEMWTGSYEQYF. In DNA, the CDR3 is TGTGCCAGCAGTGAAATGTGGACAGGGAGCTACGAGCAGTACTTC.

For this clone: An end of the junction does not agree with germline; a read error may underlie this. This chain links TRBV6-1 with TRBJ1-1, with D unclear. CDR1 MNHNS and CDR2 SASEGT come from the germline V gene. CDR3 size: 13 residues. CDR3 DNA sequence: TGTACCAGCCGGAGGGAAAGGAACACTGAAGCTTTCTTT. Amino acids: CTSRRERNTEAFF.

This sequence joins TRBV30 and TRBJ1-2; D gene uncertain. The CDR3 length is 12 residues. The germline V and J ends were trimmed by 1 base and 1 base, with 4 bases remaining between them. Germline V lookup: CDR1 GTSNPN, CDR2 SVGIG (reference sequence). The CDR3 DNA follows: TGTGCCTGGAGTGGCAGTAACTATGGCTACACCTTC. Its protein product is CAWSGSNYGYTF.

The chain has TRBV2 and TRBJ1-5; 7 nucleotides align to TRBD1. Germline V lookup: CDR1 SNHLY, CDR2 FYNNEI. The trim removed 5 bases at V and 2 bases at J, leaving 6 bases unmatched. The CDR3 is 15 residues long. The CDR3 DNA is TGTGCCAGCAGTCTTAACAGGGGTGGCAATCAGCCCCAGCATTTT. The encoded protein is CASSLNRGGNQPQHF.

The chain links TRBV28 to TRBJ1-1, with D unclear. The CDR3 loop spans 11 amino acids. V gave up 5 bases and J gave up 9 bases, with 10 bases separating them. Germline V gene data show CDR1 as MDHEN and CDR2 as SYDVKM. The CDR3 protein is CASSGPFKAFF. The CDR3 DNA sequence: TGTGCCAGCAGTGGGCCTTTTAAAGCTTTCTTT.

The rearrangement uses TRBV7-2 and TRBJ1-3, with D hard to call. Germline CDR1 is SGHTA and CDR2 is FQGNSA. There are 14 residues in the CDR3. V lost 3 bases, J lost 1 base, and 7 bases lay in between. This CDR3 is CASSFRFSGNTIYF. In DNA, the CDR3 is TGTGCCAGCAGCTTCAGGTTTTCTGGAAACACCATATATTTT.

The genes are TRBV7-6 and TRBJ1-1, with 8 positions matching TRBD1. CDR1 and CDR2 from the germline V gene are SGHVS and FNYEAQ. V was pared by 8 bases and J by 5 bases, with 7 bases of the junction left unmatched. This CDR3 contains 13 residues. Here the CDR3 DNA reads TGTGCCAGCGTACCCCGACAGGGGACTGAAGCTTTCTTT. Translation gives CASVPRQGTEAFF.

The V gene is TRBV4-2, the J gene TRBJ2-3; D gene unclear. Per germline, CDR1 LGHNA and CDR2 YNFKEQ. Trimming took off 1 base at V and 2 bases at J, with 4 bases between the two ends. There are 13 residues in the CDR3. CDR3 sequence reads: CASSQAVTDTQYF. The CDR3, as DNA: TGTGCCAGCAGCCAAGCTGTCACAGATACGCAGTATTTT.

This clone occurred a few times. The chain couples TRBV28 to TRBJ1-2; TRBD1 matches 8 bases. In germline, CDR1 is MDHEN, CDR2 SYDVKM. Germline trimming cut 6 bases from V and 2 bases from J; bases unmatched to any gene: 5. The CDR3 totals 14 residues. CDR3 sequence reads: CASSEGQGNYGYTF. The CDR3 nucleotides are TGTGCCAGCAGCGAAGGACAGGGCAACTATGGCTACACCTTC.

The CDR3 DNA sequence: TGTGCCAGCAGGGAACAGGGGAATGTCGGAAAACTGTTTTTT. Translated: CASREQGNVGKLFF. The chain links TRBV28 to TRBJ1-4; TRBD1 aligns across 7 bases. The V gene's germline CDR1 is MDHEN and CDR2 SYDVKM. The CDR3 loop spans 14 amino acids. J lost 10 bases, V lost 6 bases, and 11 bases had no gene match.

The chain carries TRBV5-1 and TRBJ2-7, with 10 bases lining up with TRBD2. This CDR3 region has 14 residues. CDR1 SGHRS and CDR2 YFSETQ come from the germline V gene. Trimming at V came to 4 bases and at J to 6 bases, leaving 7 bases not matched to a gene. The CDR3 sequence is CASSASGSSSEQYF. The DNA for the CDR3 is TGCGCCAGCAGCGCTAGCGGGAGCTCCAGCGAGCAGTACTTC.

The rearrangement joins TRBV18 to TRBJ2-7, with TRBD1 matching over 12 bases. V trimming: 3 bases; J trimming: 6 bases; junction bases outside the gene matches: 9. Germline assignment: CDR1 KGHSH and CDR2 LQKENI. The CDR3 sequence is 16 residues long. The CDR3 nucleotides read TGTGCCAGCTCACCTCTTTTCGGGACAGGGGGCGTCGAGCAGTACTTC. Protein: CASSPLFGTGGVEQYF.

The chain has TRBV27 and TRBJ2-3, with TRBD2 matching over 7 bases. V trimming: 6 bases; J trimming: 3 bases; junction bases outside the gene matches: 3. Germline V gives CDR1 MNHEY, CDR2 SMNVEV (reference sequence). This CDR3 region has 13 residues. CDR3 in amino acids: CASRPSGTDTQYF. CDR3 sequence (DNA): TGTGCCAGCAGGCCTAGCGGAACAGATACGCAGTATTTT.

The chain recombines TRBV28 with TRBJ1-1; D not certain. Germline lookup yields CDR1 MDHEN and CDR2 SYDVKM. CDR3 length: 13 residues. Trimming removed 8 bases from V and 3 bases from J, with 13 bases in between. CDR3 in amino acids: CASWVGSYTEAFF. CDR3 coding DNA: TGTGCCAGCTGGGTCGGGTCGTACACTGAAGCTTTCTTT.

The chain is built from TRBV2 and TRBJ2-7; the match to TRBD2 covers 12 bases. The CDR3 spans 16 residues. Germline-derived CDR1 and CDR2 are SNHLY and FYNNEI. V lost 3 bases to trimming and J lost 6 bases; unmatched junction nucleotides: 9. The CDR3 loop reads CASSDWASGRVREQYF. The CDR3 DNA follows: TGTGCCAGCAGTGACTGGGCTAGCGGGAGGGTGCGCGAGCAGTACTTC.

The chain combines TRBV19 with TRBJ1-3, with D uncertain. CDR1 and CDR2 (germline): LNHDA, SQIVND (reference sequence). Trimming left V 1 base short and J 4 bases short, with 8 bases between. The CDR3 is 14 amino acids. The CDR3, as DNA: TGTGCCAGTAGTATAGGCGGAGGAGGAAACACCATATATTTT. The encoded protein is CASSIGGGGNTIYF.

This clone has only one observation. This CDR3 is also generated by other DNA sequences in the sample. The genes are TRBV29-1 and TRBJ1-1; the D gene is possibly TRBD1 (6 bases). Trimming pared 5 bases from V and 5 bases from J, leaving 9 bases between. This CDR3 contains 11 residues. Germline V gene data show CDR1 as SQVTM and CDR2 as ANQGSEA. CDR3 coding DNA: TGCAGCGTTTTAACAGGGACTGAAGCTTTCTTT. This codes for CSVLTGTEAFF.

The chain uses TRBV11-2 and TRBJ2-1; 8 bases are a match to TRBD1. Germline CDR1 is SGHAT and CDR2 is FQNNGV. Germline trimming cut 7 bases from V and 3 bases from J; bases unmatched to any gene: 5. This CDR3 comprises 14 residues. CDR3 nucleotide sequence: TGTGCCAGCACCAAGGGACAGGTCTACAATGAGCAGTTCTTC. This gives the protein CASTKGQVYNEQFF. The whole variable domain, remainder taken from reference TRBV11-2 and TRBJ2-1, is EAGVAQSPRYKIIEKRQSVAFWCNPISGHATLYWYQQILGQGPKLLIQFQNNGVVDDSQLPKDRFSAERLKGVDSTLKIQPAKLEDSAVYLCASTKGQVYNEQFFGPGTRLTVL.

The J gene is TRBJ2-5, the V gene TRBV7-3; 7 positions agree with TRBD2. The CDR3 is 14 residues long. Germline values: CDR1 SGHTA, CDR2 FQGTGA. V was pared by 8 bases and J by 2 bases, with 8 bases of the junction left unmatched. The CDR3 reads CASLNASGQETQYF. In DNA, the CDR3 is TGTGCCAGCCTTAATGCTAGCGGACAAGAGACCCAGTACTTC.

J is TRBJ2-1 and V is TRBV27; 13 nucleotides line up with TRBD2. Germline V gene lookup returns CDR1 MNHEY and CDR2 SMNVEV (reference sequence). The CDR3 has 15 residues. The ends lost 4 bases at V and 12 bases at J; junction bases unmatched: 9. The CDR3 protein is CASSSGLAGPPGQFF. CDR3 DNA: TGTGCCAGCAGTTCGGGACTAGCGGGACCCCCTGGGCAGTTCTTC.